A single sample gave rise to the 11 T cell receptor beta chains below, sequenced in a study of cytomegalovirus exposure and HLA in healthy donors. With 60 Vbeta and 13 Jbeta primers, the PCR was carried out. The assay was immunoSEQ multiplex PCR, and TCRdb's table has in-frame clones only and misses some. This sample has some 98,000 clones, with approximately 77% found just once. The sequencing input was PBMCs. Source of these receptors: a human donor in good health.

This chain uses TRBV6-1 with TRBJ2-1, with 8 bases that match TRBD1. J gave up 7 bases and V 1 base, and 6 bases lay outside the gene matches. This CDR3 is 15 amino acids long. Per the germline V gene, CDR1 is MNHNS and CDR2 is SASEGT. In DNA, the CDR3 is TGTGCCAGCAGTGAAGTCCAGGGGGCTCCGAATGAGCAGTTCTTC. Translation gives CASSEVQGAPNEQFF.

The chain joins TRBV5-1 to TRBJ2-7, with 8 bases fitting TRBD2. V lost 2 bases to trimming and J lost 0 bases; unmatched junction nucleotides: 4. The germline V gene encodes CDR1 SGHRS and CDR2 YFSETQ. The CDR3 consists of 15 residues. The CDR3 loop is CASSFGSGGSYEQYF. CDR3 nucleotides: TGCGCCAGCAGCTTCGGGAGCGGGGGCTCCTACGAGCAGTACTTC. The complete variable domain, with remaining parts taken from reference TRBV5-1 and TRBJ2-7, reads KAGVTQTPRYLIKTRGQQVTLSCSPISGHRSVSWYQQTPGQGLQFLFEYFSETQRNKGNFPGRFSGRQFSNSRSEMNVSTLELGDSALYLCASSFGSGGSYEQYFGPGTRLTVT.

The CDR3 DNA reads as TGTGCCAGTAGTATGGGGGCCGGAATCCCCTATGGCTACACCTTC. This codes for CASSMGAGIPYGYTF. V is TRBV19 and J is TRBJ1-2; D is possibly TRBD1 (6 bases). This CDR3 region has 15 residues. The V end lost 3 bases, the J end lost 4 bases, and 15 bases lay between the germline ends. Germline V gene data show CDR1 as LNHDA and CDR2 as SQIVND (reference sequence). The full variable domain, its missing parts supplied by reference TRBV19 and TRBJ1-2, is DGGITQSPKYLFRKEGQNVTLSCEQNLNHDAMYWYRQDPGQGLRLIYYSQIVNDFQKGDIAEGYSVSREKKESFPLTVTSAQKNPTAFYLCASSMGAGIPYGYTFGSGTRLTVV.

This clone was detected once. V usage is TRBV18 and J usage is TRBJ1-1; D is undetermined. V was shortened by 4 bases and J by 1 base, with 7 bases between the two germline ends. The CDR3 has 13 residues. Germline V CDR1 and CDR2: KGHSH, LQKENI. The CDR3 here is CASSQGENTEAFF. In DNA, the CDR3 is TGTGCCAGCTCACAGGGAGAGAACACTGAAGCTTTCTTT.

V gene TRBV9 combines with J gene TRBJ2-2, with 7 bases aligning to TRBD1. The germline V gene encodes CDR1 SGDLS and CDR2 YYNGEE. The length of the CDR3 is 15 residues. V was clipped by 4 bases and J by 7 bases; unmatched bases: 10. In DNA, the CDR3 is TGTGCCAGCAGCACCCGACAGGGTTCGGGCGGGGAGCTGTTTTTT. It encodes CASSTRQGSGGELFF.

This clone has a single count. The V and J genes are TRBV2 and TRBJ2-5; 9 nucleotides match TRBD1. Trimming cost V 4 bases and J 5 bases; bases outside gene matches: 8. CDR3 size: 15 residues. Per the germline V gene, CDR1 is SNHLY and CDR2 is FYNNEI. For the CDR3, the DNA is TGTGCCAGCAGTGGGTCGGGACAGGGACGCGAGACCCAGTACTTC. Translated, it gives CASSGSGQGRETQYF.

This chain joins TRBV6-6 and TRBJ2-7; D uncertain. Germline CDR1 reads MNHNY; CDR2 reads SVGAGI (reference sequence). This CDR3 spans 15 amino acids. The ends were cut back, 2 bases at V and 2 bases at J, with 13 bases in the middle. The CDR3 bases are TGTGCCAGCAGTTACGGGCCCGAACTCACCTACGAGCAGTACTTC. Translation: CASSYGPELTYEQYF.

CDR3 in amino acids: CASSADRENQPQHF. In nucleotides, the CDR3 is TGTGCCAGCAGCGCGGACAGGGAAAATCAGCCCCAGCATTTT. The chain joins TRBV9 to TRBJ1-5; 8 nucleotides line up with TRBD1. This CDR3 spans 14 amino acids. Germline loops: CDR1 SGDLS, CDR2 YYNGEE. V lost 3 bases and J lost 4; bases outside the gene matches: 3.

V usage is TRBV5-5 and J usage is TRBJ1-5, with TRBD1 matching 7 bases. Losses at the gene ends were 1 base for V and 1 base for J; bases not matched to a gene: 2. CDR3 length equals 15 residues. Per the germline V gene, CDR1 is SGHKS and CDR2 is YYEKEE (reference sequence). In DNA, the CDR3 is TGTGCCAGCAGCTTGACAGGGGCAAGCAATCAGCCCCAGCATTTT. Protein sequence: CASSLTGASNQPQHF.

This clone was seen once. The chain combines TRBV28 with TRBJ2-7; TRBD2 matches at 7 bases. The V gene end was trimmed by 5 bases and the J gene end by 1 base; junction bases not matched to a gene: 8. There are 15 residues in the CDR3. Per germline, CDR1 MDHEN and CDR2 SYDVKM. CDR3 sequence (DNA): TGTGCCAGCAGTAACAGCGGGACCTTGTCCTACGAGCAGTACTTC. Protein: CASSNSGTLSYEQYF. Drawing the rest from reference TRBV28 and TRBJ2-7, the complete variable domain is DVKVTQSSRYLVKRTGEKVFLECVQDMDHENMFWYRQDPGLGLRLIYFSYDVKMKEKGDIPEGYSVSREKKERFSLILESASTNQTSMYLCASSNSGTLSYEQYFGPGTRLTVT.

The J gene is TRBJ1-6, the V gene TRBV7-2; 9 nucleotides agree with TRBD1. Germline assignment: CDR1 SGHTA and CDR2 FQGNSA. The CDR3 contains 14 residues. V was clipped by 1 base and J by 11 bases; unmatched bases: 3. CDR3: CASSLDHRGPPLHF. The DNA for the CDR3 is TGTGCCAGCAGCTTAGACCACAGGGGGCCACCCCTCCACTTT.